One sample yielded the 12 T cell receptor beta chains listed below, sequenced in a study of a mutant IDH1 vaccine in newly diagnosed glioma. No cognate antigen is known for these TCRs. Sequencing was performed with immunoSEQ multiplex PCR; in TCRdb, only in-frame clones are kept and a portion is missing. The sample includes tens of thousands of clones, 80% to 90% seen only once; the top ten take around 1.5%. Time point noted: week 5, during vaccination. Each dose delivered 300 ug of mutant IDH1 20-mer peptide subcutaneously with imiquimod. The sequencing used PBMCs, collected from a glioma patient whose treatment included an IDH1 peptide vaccine. The receptors stem from a man aged 35-49 years with glioma.

This chain joins TRBV5-1 and TRBJ2-7, with 11 bases fitting TRBD2. J lost 4 bases, V lost 4 bases, and 7 bases had no gene match. The CDR3 totals 15 residues. Per germline, CDR1 SGHRS and CDR2 YFSETQ. CDR3: CASSTELAGVYEQYF. The CDR3 DNA is TGCGCCAGCAGCACGGAACTAGCGGGAGTGTACGAGCAGTACTTC.

This clone is a singleton in its sample. V usage is TRBV21-1 and J usage is TRBJ2-3; the table names TRBD2, a call not compared with the DNA. TRBV21-1 is a pseudogene segment. The CDR3 is made up of 19 amino acids. CDR3 nucleotides: TGTGCCAGCAGACAGAGGGGACTAGCGGGAGGGCCTGGCACAGATACGCAGTATTTT. Its protein product is CASRQRGLAGGPGTDTQYF.

The V call is TRBV6-6, the J call TRBJ2-7, with 7 positions matching TRBD2. Per the germline V gene, CDR1 is MNHNY and CDR2 is SVGAGI (reference sequence). Losses at the gene ends were 7 bases for V and 3 bases for J; bases not matched to a gene: 6. The CDR3 covers 13 residues. CDR3 in DNA: TGTGCCAGCAATCAGCGGGGCCACTACGAGCAGTACTTC. Its protein is CASNQRGHYEQYF.

The rearrangement joins TRBV30 to TRBJ1-4; unclear D gene. Germline loops: CDR1 GTSNPN, CDR2 SVGIG (reference sequence). The V end was cut by 0 bases, the J end by 5 bases, with 16 bases between. This CDR3 contains 16 residues. DNA for the CDR3: TGTGCCTGGAGTGTTTCCCCGACCCCCAAGAATGAAAAACTGTTTTTT. This gives the protein CAWSVSPTPKNEKLFF.

The rearrangement joins TRBV6-6 to TRBJ2-1; 7 bases agree with TRBD1. The CDR3 spans 15 residues. Germline trimming cut 5 bases from V and 7 bases from J; bases unmatched to any gene: 11. Germline values: CDR1 MNHNY, CDR2 SVGAGI (reference sequence). CDR3 DNA sequence: TGTGCCAGCAGTGGCCTACAGGGGCCCGGTAATGAGCAGTTCTTC. It translates to CASSGLQGPGNEQFF.

This chain uses TRBV7-6 with TRBJ2-2, with D tentatively TRBD2 (6 bases). Germline-derived CDR1 and CDR2 are SGHVS and FNYEAQ. V lost 3 bases, J lost 2 bases, and 16 bases lay in between. The length of the CDR3 is 17 residues. CDR3 coding DNA: TGTGCCAGCAGCTTGAGGAGCCTAGCGCCTAACACCGGGGAGCTGTTTTTT. Its protein product is CASSLRSLAPNTGELFF.

This clone was observed once. The chain employs TRBV2 and TRBJ1-5; D remains ambiguous. Between the trimmed V and J ends, which lost 7 bases and 3 bases, there was a span of 7 bases. The CDR3 loop spans 12 amino acids. Germline-derived CDR1 and CDR2 are SNHLY and FYNNEI. CDR3 sequence: CASTRHNQPQHF. CDR3 sequence (DNA): TGTGCCAGCACCAGGCACAATCAGCCCCAGCATTTT.

This clone was seen only once. V is TRBV28 and J is TRBJ1-3; no clear D gene. Between the trimmed V and J ends, which lost 1 base and 0 bases, there was a span of 10 bases. The CDR3 loop spans 16 amino acids. CDR1 and CDR2 from the germline V gene are MDHEN and SYDVKM. As DNA, the CDR3 is TGTGCCAGCAGTTTATTGCTGAGGACCTCTGGAAACACCATATATTTT. It codes for CASSLLLRTSGNTIYF.

The chain is built from TRBV7-9 and TRBJ1-4, with TRBD1 as a possible D gene (5 bases). This CDR3 is built from 15 residues. Looked up from germline, CDR1 is SEHNR and CDR2 is FQNEAQ (reference sequence). Trimming shortened V by 5 bases and J by 6 bases, and 16 bases separated the two germline ends. The CDR3 reads CASSPTNRRDEKLFF. The CDR3 DNA reads TGTGCCAGCAGCCCTACAAACAGGAGAGATGAAAAACTGTTTTTT.

J is TRBJ2-7 and V is TRBV13, with unresolved D. CDR1 is PRHDT and CDR2 is FYEKMQ in the germline V gene (reference sequence). V was clipped by 5 bases and J by 0 bases, with 11 bases between them. There are 14 residues in the CDR3. The CDR3 here is CASSGRQASYEQYF. The CDR3 DNA reads TGTGCCAGCAGCGGTCGGCAGGCCTCCTACGAGCAGTACTTC.

This clone was picked up one time. This sequence joins TRBV16 and TRBJ2-2, with D possibly TRBD2 on 5 matching bases. The CDR3 has 15 amino acids. The V and J ends lost 4 bases and 1 base respectively, with 10 bases between them. Germline CDR1 is KGHSY and CDR2 is FQNENV. Written as DNA, the CDR3 is TGTGCCAGCAGCCCCCCCGGGGTGAACACCGGGGAGCTGTTTTTT. Its translation is CASSPPGVNTGELFF.

The chain combines TRBV10-3 with TRBJ1-2; D gene ambiguous. Germline V lookup: CDR1 ENHRY, CDR2 SYGVKD. The V gene lost 6 bases and the J gene lost 2 bases, with 13 bases spanning the gap. The length of the CDR3 is 14 residues. Here the CDR3 DNA reads TGTGCCATCAGCCCCGAGGGAGCCAACTATGGCTACACCTTC. Protein sequence: CAISPEGANYGYTF.